The T cell receptor beta chain described here comes from a study of cytomegalovirus exposure and HLA in healthy donors. At the level of the study: Counted in an early data release were roughly 87 million unique TCRs from HLA-typed donors. The study, taken as a whole, reports: In all likelihood, a cluster of highly shared sequence variants was a sequencing artifact. A list of 150 to 200 TCR beta chains associated with cytomegalovirus was given.

The CDR3 is 14 amino acids. Germline values: CDR1 MRHNA, CDR2 SNTAGT. V gave up 5 bases and J gave up 4 bases; unmatched junction bases: 6. This clone was counted between two and nine times. The target antigen is unknown. All donors participated as healthy donors of bone marrow. The PCR had 60 Vbeta and 13 Jbeta primers. Generated by immunoSEQ multiplex PCR, the TCRdb table keeps only in-frame clones and is missing some. The sample gives around 200,000 clones, 70% to 85% of which show up once; 3% to 4.5% is in the top ten. The TCR comes from a woman between 55 and 75 years old in good health and CMV-seropositive. The chain joins TRBV6-4 to TRBJ1-1; 8 nucleotides match TRBD1. The sequenced material came from PBMCs. DNA for the CDR3: TGTGCCAGCAGTCCAGGGGGCGCGGCCACTGAAGCTTTCTTT. Translated, it gives CASSPGGAATEAFF.